A selection of T cell receptor beta chains follows, all from one sample in a study of T cell responses to AZD1222 COVID-19 vaccine. The method was immunoSEQ multiplex PCR; TCRdb's version includes in-frame clones alone and lacks a portion of them. Of 130,000 or so clones listed, 70% to 90% are singletons. Sequencing was performed on peripheral blood, taken 28 days after the second AZD1222 dose. These receptors were obtained from an adult who received the AZD1222 COVID-19 vaccine. Each CDR3 is given with its conserved first and last residue. D genes are given only for firm matches. Clone size is shown for a subset of rows, as once, few, many or a class of expanded clone.

v_call	j_call	clone_size	d_call	cdr3_nt	cdr3_aa
TRBV5-1	TRBJ2-1	NA	NA	TGCGCCAGCAGCTTGGAGTGGCGTCCTGAGCAGTTCTTC	CASSLEWRPEQFF
TRBV5-1	TRBJ1-4	NA	TRBD1	TGCGCCAGCAGCGATAGACAGGGCCTCGAAAAACTGTTTTTT	CASSDRQGLEKLFF
TRBV4-1	TRBJ1-4	NA	NA	TGCGCCAGCAGCCAATCCCCAGGGATTGGTAATGAAAAACTGTTTTTT	CASSQSPGIGNEKLFF
TRBV6-5	TRBJ2-2	NA	NA	TGTGCCAGCAGTTATGGGGGGATCACCGGGGAGCTGTTTTTT	CASSYGGITGELFF
TRBV6-1	TRBJ2-3	NA	TRBD1	TGTGCCAGCAGTGATTTCACAGGGGGTGGTACGCAGTATTTT	CASSDFTGGGTQYF
TRBV11-2	TRBJ1-1	NA	NA	TGTGCCAGCAGCTTAGTGGGGGATAACACTGAAGCTTTCTTT	CASSLVGDNTEAFF
TRBV7-3	TRBJ2-5	NA	NA	TGTGCCAGCAGCTTATCAGGGCTTCAAGAGACCCAGTACTTC	CASSLSGLQETQYF
TRBV7-3	TRBJ2-5	few	TRBD2	TGTGCCAGCAGCTTAAGGGCGGGGGGGCAAGAGACCCAGTACTTC	CASSLRAGGQETQYF
TRBV4-1	TRBJ2-7	NA	TRBD2	TGCGCCAGCAGCCGAAGCGGGGGATCCTACGAGCAGTACTTC	CASSRSGGSYEQYF
TRBV3-1/TRBV3-2	TRBJ2-3	NA	NA	TGTGCCAGCAGCCATTCCCCACAGGCGAGAGATACGCAGTATTTT	CASSHSPQARDTQYF
TRBV11-3	TRBJ2-5	once	TRBD1	TGTGCCAGCAGCGGGGACAGGGGACAGACCCAGTACTTC	CASSGDRGQTQYF
TRBV5-1	TRBJ1-4	NA	TRBD1	TGCGCCAGCAGCTTGAGAGACAGGGGTGAAAAACTGTTTTTT	CASSLRDRGEKLFF
TRBV12-3/TRBV12-4	TRBJ1-5	NA	TRBD1	TGTGCCAGCAGCGACAGGGGCTTCCAGCCCCAGCATTTT	CASSDRGFQPQHF
TRBV20-1	TRBJ2-3	NA	NA	TGCAGTGCCGGTGGGGCAGATACGCAGTATTTT	CSAGGADTQYF
TRBV2	TRBJ1-6	NA	TRBD1	TGTGCCAGCAGTGGGGACAGGGGGAGTTCACCCCTCCACTTT	CASSGDRGSSPLHF
TRBV10-2	TRBJ2-7	NA	NA	TGCGCCAGCAGTGAGTCGATTATTCCAGGGATCTCCTACGAGCAGTACTTC	CASSESIIPGISYEQYF
TRBV7-8	TRBJ2-7	NA	TRBD1	TGTGCCAGCAGCTCGGCCGGGACAGGGTCCTACGAGCAGTACTTC	CASSSAGTGSYEQYF
TRBV27	TRBJ2-4	once	NA	TGTGCCAGCAGCACCACGGGGGTGGGGGCCAAAAACATTCAGTACTTC	CASSTTGVGAKNIQYF
TRBV7-8	TRBJ1-1	NA	NA	TGTGCCAGCAGCTTGGGCCGGGAAGGGGGTGAAGCTTTCTTT	CASSLGREGGEAFF
TRBV11-3	TRBJ2-5	once	NA	TGTGCCAGCAGCTTAGGTGGATTTTTGGGACCGGGTACAGAGACCCAGTACTTC	CASSLGGFLGPGTETQYF
TRBV11-1	TRBJ1-3	few	NA	TGTGCCAGCAGCTCCGACATACTCTCTGGAAACACCATATATTTT	CASSSDILSGNTIYF
TRBV30	TRBJ1-2	NA	NA	TGTGCCTGGACCCCGGACAACAGACTAACTGGCTACACCTTC	CAWTPDNRLTGYTF
TRBV5-6	TRBJ2-7	NA	NA	TGTGCCAGCGGATCAGGAGGGGGGGACAGTGCCTACGAGCAGTACTTC	CASGSGGGDSAYEQYF
TRBV6-1	TRBJ2-7	NA	TRBD1	TGTGCCAGCAGTGAAGCCGGGACAGGGGGCTACGAGCAGTACTTC	CASSEAGTGGYEQYF
TRBV6-2/TRBV6-3	TRBJ2-1	NA	NA	TGTGCCAGCAGCCCCCTCAGGGTTAAGAACAATGAGCAGTTCTTC	CASSPLRVKNNEQFF